Listed here is a single TCR beta chain. Germline V lookup: CDR1 MNHEY, CDR2 SVGEGT. Trimming took 2 bases from V and 10 from J, leaving 9 bases between them. This CDR3 has 13 residues. This specimen belongs to a study of T cells in Graves' hyperthyroidism and ophthalmopathy. TCR beta CDR3 region amplification was performed from RNA transcripts. An initial round of RT-PCR targeting the TCR CDR3 relied on the HTBI primer set. Each CDR3 protein gets one entry after TCRdb re-called the multiplex PCR reads with MiXCR. This sample yields about 350,000 distinct CDR3 sequences, of which approximately 15% are seen a single time; just under 25% belongs to the top ten.

The J gene is TRBJ2-6, the V gene TRBV6-2 or TRBV6-3; a weak D match, TRBD1 (5 bases). What was sequenced was blood. This sequence was found in a woman younger than 45 with Graves' hyperthyroidism. The CDR3 nucleotides read TGTGCCAGCAGTTACACGGCAGGGAACGTCCTGACTTTC. Its translation is CASSYTAGNVLTF.